This is a list of T cell receptor beta chains from one sample in a study of blood T cell repertoires in COVID-19. Measured with immunoSEQ multiplex PCR; TCRdb has only the in-frame clones, and not every one. This sample has around 140,000 clones, with approximately 86% found just once. Input material: peripheral blood. These receptors were taken from a man between 65 and 85 years old with acute or convalescent COVID-19. CDR3s include the opening cysteine and the closing phenylalanine or tryptophan. The order of the fields is J gene, clone size, V gene, CDR3 length, D gene, CDR3 protein, CDR3 DNA. D genes are given only for firm matches. Rows may omit the clone size; those that give it use once, few, many or a size class.

TRBJ1-5 | . | TRBV28 | 17 | . | CASSLPTLAYSNQPQHF | TGTGCCAGCAGTTTACCTACTCTCGCATATAGCAATCAGCCCCAGCATTTT
TRBJ1-1 | few | TRBV30 | 14 | TRBD1 | CAWTRGQLNTEAFF | TGTGCCTGGACCAGGGGACAGTTGAACACTGAAGCTTTCTTT
TRBJ2-1 | . | TRBV24-1 | 11 | . | CAASELNEQFF | TGTGCCGCCAGTGAACTCAATGAGCAGTTCTTC
TRBJ1-6 | . | TRBV7-8 | 13 | . | CASSLDLAGPLHF | TGTGCCAGCAGCTTAGATCTGGCAGGACCCCTCCACTTT
TRBJ2-3 | . | TRBV19 | 14 | . | CASRVTLARSTQYF | TGTGCCAGTCGAGTAACCCTAGCGAGGAGTACGCAGTATTTT
TRBJ1-1 | . | TRBV2 | 14 | . | CASSRGIPNTEAFF | TGTGCCAGCAGTCGAGGGATCCCCAACACTGAAGCTTTCTTT
TRBJ2-1 | . | TRBV7-9 | 15 | TRBD2 | CASSFGTSGWDEQFF | TGTGCCAGCAGCTTCGGGACTAGCGGCTGGGATGAGCAGTTCTTC
TRBJ2-7 | . | TRBV7-2 | 18 | TRBD2 | CASSSRASGRADSAEQYF | TGTGCCAGCAGCTCTCGCGCTAGCGGGAGGGCCGATTCAGCCGAGCAGTACTTC
TRBJ1-1 | . | TRBV2 | 15 | . | CASTGQGTLNTEAFF | TGTGCCAGCACGGGTCAGGGCACCTTGAACACTGAAGCTTTCTTT
TRBJ1-1 | . | TRBV18 | 14 | . | CASSLGGENTEAFF | TGTGCCAGCTCACTCGGCGGGGAAAACACTGAAGCTTTCTTT
TRBJ1-2 | . | TRBV4-1 | 16 | TRBD1 | CASSQDYGGTGYGYTF | TGCGCCAGCAGCCAAGATTACGGTGGGACAGGGTATGGCTACACCTTC
TRBJ2-2 | . | TRBV24-1 | 16 | TRBD2 | CATSDFGTSGTGELFF | TGTGCCACCAGTGATTTCGGGACTAGCGGCACCGGGGAGCTGTTTTTT
TRBJ1-2 | . | TRBV10-2 | 14 | TRBD1 | CASSPGTGPYGYTF | TGCGCCAGCAGTCCCGGGACAGGGCCATATGGCTACACCTTC
TRBJ2-1 | . | TRBV10-1 | 15 | TRBD2 | CASSRLAGAGNEQFF | TGCGCCAGCAGCCGGCTAGCGGGAGCCGGCAATGAGCAGTTCTTC
TRBJ1-2 | . | TRBV19 | 13 | . | CASSMRRNYGYTF | TGTGCCAGTAGTATGCGCAGGAACTATGGCTACACCTTC
TRBJ2-7 | . | TRBV5-1 | 15 | . | CASSLGDSYTNEQYF | TGCGCCAGCAGCTTGGGGGACTCTTACACCAACGAGCAGTACTTC
TRBJ2-2 | . | TRBV5-1 | 15 | TRBD1 | CASSPGTDHRGELFF | TGCGCCAGCAGCCCCGGGACAGACCACCGCGGGGAGCTGTTTTTT